This TCR beta chain originates from a study of T cell responses to AZD1222 COVID-19 vaccine. Study observations and caveats: Repertoire collection took place solely once the T cell response had peaked. Recipients of AZD1222 seropositive at baseline numbered only 6 or 7. Donors, mostly white British, included more females; clonal diversity was possibly underestimated.

TCRdb's table, derived via immunoSEQ multiplex PCR, lists solely in-frame clones and lacks some. Here the sample spans 85,000 to 95,000 clones, 89% being singletons. Second doses were pooled across both intervals (about 4 or about 12 weeks). Turning to this clone: The antigen is not known.

Here the sequenced sample was peripheral blood, taken 28 days after the second AZD1222 dose. This receptor was obtained from an adult who received the AZD1222 COVID-19 vaccine.

The CDR3 is CASSDSSTSGGLRTGELFF. The CDR3 DNA follows: TGTGCCAGCAGTGACTCCTCGACTAGCGGGGGGCTCAGAACCGGGGAGCTGTTTTTT. V is TRBV6-4 and J is TRBJ2-2; 13 bases map to TRBD2. With 0 bases clipped from V and 5 bases from J, the junction kept 9 bases outside the gene matches. This CDR3 has 19 amino acids. Germline CDR1 and CDR2: MRHNA and SNTAGT.